A selection of T cell receptor beta chains follows, all from one sample in a study of Ad26.COV2.S vaccination and SARS-CoV-2 variants. Assay: immunoSEQ multiplex PCR; the TCRdb copy retains only in-frame clones and omits some. The profile shows about 410,000 clones, around nine tenths of them singletons. The source was peripheral blood, collected in a trial of Ad26.COV2.S vaccine versus placebo. The receptors were sampled from a person aged 18-60 years who received the Ad26.COV2.S COVID-19 vaccine or a placebo. The CDR3 runs from the conserved cysteine through the conserved F or W. The D gene is left open where the match is weak.

j_call v_call d_call cdr3_nt cdr3_aa
TRBJ1-2 TRBV7-6 - TGTGCCAGCAGCCCCAATCCCGACACGGTCTACACCTTC CASSPNPDTVYTF
TRBJ1-1 TRBV28 - TGTGCCAGCACGGGGGCCTCTAAGGAAGCTTTCTTT CASTGASKEAFF
TRBJ2-3 TRBV6-5 - TGTGCCAGCAGTCCGGGCTCGGCCAGCACAGATACGCAGTATTTT CASSPGSASTDTQYF
TRBJ2-1 TRBV5-5 - TGTGCCAGCAGCTCCTTCGGCCCCAACTCGGGGGAGCAGTTCTTC CASSSFGPNSGEQFF
TRBJ1-5 TRBV24-1 TRBD1 TGTGCCACCAGTGACACAGGGGGGAATCAGCCCCAGCATTTT CATSDTGGNQPQHF
TRBJ2-4 TRBV2 TRBD2 TGTGCCAGCAGTGACCGGGGGGGAAAAAACATTCAGTACTTC CASSDRGGKNIQYF
TRBJ2-2 TRBV19 - TGTGCCAGTAGTCCAACAGGGAACACCAACACCGGGGAGCTGTTTTTT CASSPTGNTNTGELFF
TRBJ2-5 TRBV24-1 - TGTGCCACCAGTGGCTCCCGTCCGGGATCCCAGACCCAGTACTTC CATSGSRPGSQTQYF
TRBJ2-7 TRBV27 TRBD1 TGTGCCAGCAGAGGGGGCTTGGAGCAGTACTTC CASRGGLEQYF
TRBJ2-7 TRBV6-2/TRBV6-3 TRBD1 TGTGCCAGCAGTTTGATCACAGGGGGCCCCTACGAGCAGTACTTC CASSLITGGPYEQYF
TRBJ1-2 TRBV3-1/TRBV3-2 - TGTGCCAGCAGCCCCGACTTGACGGTTAACTATGGCTACACCTTC CASSPDLTVNYGYTF
TRBJ1-2 TRBV11-3 - TGTGCCAGCAGCTCTTCGTCGGGGGGAGGTCGGGGCTACACCTTC CASSSSSGGGRGYTF
TRBJ1-3 TRBV12-3/TRBV12-4 - TGTGCCAGCAGTTCCCTGGTTGGAAACACCATATATTTT CASSSLVGNTIYF
TRBJ1-5 TRBV19 - TGTGCCAGTAAGCCGGCTCATAGCAATCAGCCCCAGCATTTT CASKPAHSNQPQHF
TRBJ2-2 TRBV7-5 - TGTGCCAGAAGCTTAATGGCGGAAGAATATAGCGGGAGGGACACCGGGGAGCTGTTTTTT CARSLMAEEYSGRDTGELFF
TRBJ1-3 TRBV7-8 - TGTGCCAGCAGCTTAGAAATAGGTCCTGGCTCTGGAAACACCATATATTTT CASSLEIGPGSGNTIYF